The clone carrying this TCR beta chain was detected many times. What it binds is unknown. This specimen belongs to a study of human T cells and chemical hapten exposure. Study-level information: The sensitizer, 2% DPC, was used on around 2 cm by around 2 cm of upper inner arm skin.

Points from the study as a whole: Controls formed significantly fewer large CDR3 similarity clusters than expanded TCRs did.

V shed 0 bases and J shed 7 bases, with 19 bases lying between them. This CDR3 region has 16 residues. Germline lookup yields CDR1 LGHNA and CDR2 YNFKEQ. Stated time point: patch test 2, 6 weeks after DPC sensitization. Described treatment: therapeutic diphenylcyclopropenone sensitization with weekly scalp DPC. Each patch-test visit's blood sample preceded patch application. MiXCR, run by TCRdb on the RACE reads, gives a single entry per CDR3 protein. Among around 100,000 distinct CDR3 sequences listed, about an eighth were seen once. This TCR came from a woman between 35 and 50 years old with alopecia areata. Some clones in this sample may be carry-over from other donors' samples. This rearrangement joins TRBV4-2 to TRBJ2-7; the D is unclear. The source material was whole blood, sampled in connection with sensitization to the hapten diphenylcyclopropenone (DPC). The CDR3: CASSQDRTAKEKEQYF. In nucleotides, the CDR3 is TGTGCCAGCAGCCAAGACCGGACGGCTAAAGAGAAGGAGCAGTACTTC.